This T cell receptor (beta chain) was obtained from a study of blood T cell repertoires in COVID-19. This clone was picked up one time. Here immunoSEQ multiplex PCR was the method, and the copy in TCRdb shows in-frame clones only, minus some. The data show under 70,000 clones, around 80% seen once. Looked up from germline, CDR1 is SGHRS and CDR2 is YFSETQ. This CDR3 contains 12 residues. Trimming shortened V by 6 bases and J by 3 bases, and 9 bases separated the two germline ends. Sequenced: peripheral blood. The source is a human donor in a cohort sampled during active COVID-19. The J gene is TRBJ1-2, the V gene TRBV5-1; the D is unclear. CDR3 sequence (DNA): TGCGCCAGCAAAGAGGGAGACTATGGCTACACCTTC. This gives the protein CASKEGDYGYTF. Complete variable domain (other parts from reference TRBV5-1 and TRBJ1-2): KAGVTQTPRYLIKTRGQQVTLSCSPISGHRSVSWYQQTPGQGLQFLFEYFSETQRNKGNFPGRFSGRQFSNSRSEMNVSTLELGDSALYLCASKEGDYGYTFGSGTRLTVV.